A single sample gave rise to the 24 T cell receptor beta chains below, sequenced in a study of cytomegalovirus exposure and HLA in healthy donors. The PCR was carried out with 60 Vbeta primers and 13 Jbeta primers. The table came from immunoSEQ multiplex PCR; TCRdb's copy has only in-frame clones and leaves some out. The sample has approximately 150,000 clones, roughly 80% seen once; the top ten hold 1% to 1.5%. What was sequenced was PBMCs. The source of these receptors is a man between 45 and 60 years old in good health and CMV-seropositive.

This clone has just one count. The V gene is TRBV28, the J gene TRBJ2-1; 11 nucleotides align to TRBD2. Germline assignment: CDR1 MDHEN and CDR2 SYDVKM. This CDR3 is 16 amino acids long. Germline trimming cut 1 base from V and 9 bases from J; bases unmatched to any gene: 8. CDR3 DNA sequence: TGTGCCAGCAGTTTATCGTTAGCGGGAGGGCAGGCTGAGCAGTTCTTC. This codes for CASSLSLAGGQAEQFF.

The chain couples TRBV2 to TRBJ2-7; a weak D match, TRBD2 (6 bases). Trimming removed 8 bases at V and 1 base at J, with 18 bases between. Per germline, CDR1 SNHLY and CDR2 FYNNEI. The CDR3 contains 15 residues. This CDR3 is CASGRQGSVSYEQYF. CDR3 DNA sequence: TGTGCCAGCGGGAGGCAGGGTTCGGTTTCCTACGAGCAGTACTTC.

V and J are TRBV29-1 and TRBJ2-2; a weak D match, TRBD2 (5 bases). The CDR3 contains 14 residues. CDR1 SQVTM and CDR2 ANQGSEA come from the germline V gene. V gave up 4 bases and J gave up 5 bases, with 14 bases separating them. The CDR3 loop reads CSVATTTTTGELFF. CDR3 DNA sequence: TGCAGCGTTGCGACTACGACAACTACCGGGGAGCTGTTTTTT.

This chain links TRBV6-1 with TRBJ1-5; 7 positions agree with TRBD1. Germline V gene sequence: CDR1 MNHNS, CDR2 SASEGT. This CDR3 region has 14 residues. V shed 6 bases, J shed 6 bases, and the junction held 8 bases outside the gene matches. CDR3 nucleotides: TGTGCCAGCAGATTTCAGGGGGGCGGTCAGCCCCAGCATTTT. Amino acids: CASRFQGGGQPQHF.

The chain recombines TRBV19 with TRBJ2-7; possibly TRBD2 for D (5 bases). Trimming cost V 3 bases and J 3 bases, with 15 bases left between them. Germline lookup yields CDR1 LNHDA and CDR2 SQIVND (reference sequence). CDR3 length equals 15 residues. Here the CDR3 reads CASSIRTAKVYEQYF. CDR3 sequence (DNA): TGTGCCAGTAGTATCCGGACTGCCAAGGTCTACGAGCAGTACTTC.

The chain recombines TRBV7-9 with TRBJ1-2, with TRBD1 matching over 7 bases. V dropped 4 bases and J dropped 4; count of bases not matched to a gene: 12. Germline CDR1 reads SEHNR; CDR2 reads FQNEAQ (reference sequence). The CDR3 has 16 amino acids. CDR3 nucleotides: TGTGCCAGCAGCTCAACAGGGGCTCTCGATCGCTATGGCTACACCTTC. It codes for CASSSTGALDRYGYTF.

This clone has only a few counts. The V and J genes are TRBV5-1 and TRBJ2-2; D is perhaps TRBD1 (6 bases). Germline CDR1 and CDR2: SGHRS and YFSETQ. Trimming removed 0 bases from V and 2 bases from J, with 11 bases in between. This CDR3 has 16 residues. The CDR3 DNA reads TGCGCCAGCAGCTTGGAAGGGGGTATCAACACCGGGGAGCTGTTTTTT. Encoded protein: CASSLEGGINTGELFF.

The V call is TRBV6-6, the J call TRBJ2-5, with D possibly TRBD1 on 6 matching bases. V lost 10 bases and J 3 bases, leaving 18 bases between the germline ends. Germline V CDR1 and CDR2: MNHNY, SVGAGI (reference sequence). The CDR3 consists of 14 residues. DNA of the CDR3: TGTGCCACAGGGAGTCGGACAGCAGAAGAGACCCAGTACTTC. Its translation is CATGSRTAEETQYF.

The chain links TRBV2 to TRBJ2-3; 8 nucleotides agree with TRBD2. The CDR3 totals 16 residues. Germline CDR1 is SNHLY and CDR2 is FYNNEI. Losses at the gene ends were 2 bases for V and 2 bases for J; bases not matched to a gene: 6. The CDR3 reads CASSESAGGPTDTQYF. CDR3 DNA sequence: TGTGCCAGCAGTGAATCCGCGGGGGGCCCCACAGATACGCAGTATTTT.

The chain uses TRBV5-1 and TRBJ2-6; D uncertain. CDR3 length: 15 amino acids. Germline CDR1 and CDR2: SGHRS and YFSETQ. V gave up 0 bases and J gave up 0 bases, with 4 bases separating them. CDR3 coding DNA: TGCGCCAGCAGCTTGGGTAGCTCTGGGGCCAACGTCCTGACTTTC. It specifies CASSLGSSGANVLTF.

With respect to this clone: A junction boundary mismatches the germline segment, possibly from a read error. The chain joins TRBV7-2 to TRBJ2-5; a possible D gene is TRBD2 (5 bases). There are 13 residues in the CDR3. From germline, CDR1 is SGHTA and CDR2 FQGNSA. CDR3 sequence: CASSLGPARHGDF. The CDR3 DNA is TGTGCCAGCAGCTTAGGTCCCGCGCGACACGGGGACTTC. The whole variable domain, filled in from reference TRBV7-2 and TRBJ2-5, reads GAGVSQSPSNKVTEKGKDVELRCDPISGHTALYWYRQSLGQGLEFLIYFQGNSAPDKSGLPSDRFSAERTGGSVSTLTIQRTQQEDSAVYLCASSLGPARHGDFGPGTRLLVL.

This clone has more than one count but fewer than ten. For the CDR3, the DNA is TGTGCCAGCAGTACAAGGGACAGGGGGCGCGAGCAGTACTTC. It yields the protein CASSTRDRGREQYF. J is TRBJ2-7 and V is TRBV27; TRBD1 matches at 12 bases. Germline assignment: CDR1 MNHEY and CDR2 SMNVEV (reference sequence). The CDR3 runs 14 residues. The junction had 5 bases not matched to a gene; V was cut back by 5 bases and J by 6 bases.

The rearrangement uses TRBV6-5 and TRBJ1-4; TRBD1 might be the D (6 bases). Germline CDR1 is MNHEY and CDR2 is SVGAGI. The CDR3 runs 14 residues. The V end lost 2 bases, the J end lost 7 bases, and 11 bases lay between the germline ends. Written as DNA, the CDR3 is TGTGCCAGCAGTTACGGGGTAGGGGGTGAAAAACTGTTTTTT. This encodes CASSYGVGGEKLFF.

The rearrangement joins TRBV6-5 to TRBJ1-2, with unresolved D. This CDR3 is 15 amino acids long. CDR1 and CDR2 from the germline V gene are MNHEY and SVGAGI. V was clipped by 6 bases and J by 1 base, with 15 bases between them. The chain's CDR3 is CASRNAGSLNYGYTF. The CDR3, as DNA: TGTGCCAGCAGAAACGCGGGGAGTCTTAACTATGGCTACACCTTC.

The CDR3 sequence: CASRAGVDTEAFF. CDR3 coding DNA: TGCGCCAGCAGGGCAGGGGTCGACACTGAAGCTTTCTTT. V is TRBV5-1 and J is TRBJ1-1, with a weak D call TRBD1 (6 bases). The CDR3 consists of 13 residues. Deletions cut 5 bases from V and 3 bases from J, with 11 bases between. CDR1 and CDR2 from the germline V gene are SGHRS and YFSETQ. The full variable domain, completed using reference TRBV5-1 and TRBJ1-1, is KAGVTQTPRYLIKTRGQQVTLSCSPISGHRSVSWYQQTPGQGLQFLFEYFSETQRNKGNFPGRFSGRQFSNSRSEMNVSTLELGDSALYLCASRAGVDTEAFFGQGTRLTVV.

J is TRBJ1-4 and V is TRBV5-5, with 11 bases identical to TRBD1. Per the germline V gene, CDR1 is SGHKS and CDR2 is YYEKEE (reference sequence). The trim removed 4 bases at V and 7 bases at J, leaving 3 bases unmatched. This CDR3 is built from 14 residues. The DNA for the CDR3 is TGTGCCAGCAGCACAGGGACAGGGGGTGAAAAACTGTTTTTT. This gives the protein CASSTGTGGEKLFF.

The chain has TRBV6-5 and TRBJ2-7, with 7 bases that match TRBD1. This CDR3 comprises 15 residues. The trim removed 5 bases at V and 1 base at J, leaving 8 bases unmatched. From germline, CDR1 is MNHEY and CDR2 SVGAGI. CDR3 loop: CASSKKDRRSYEQYF. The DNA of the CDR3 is TGTGCCAGCAGTAAGAAGGACAGGAGATCCTACGAGCAGTACTTC.

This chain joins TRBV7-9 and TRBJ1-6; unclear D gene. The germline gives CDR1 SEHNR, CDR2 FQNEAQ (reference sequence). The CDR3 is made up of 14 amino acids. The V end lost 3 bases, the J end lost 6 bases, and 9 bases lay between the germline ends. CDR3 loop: CASSLIVGNSPLHF. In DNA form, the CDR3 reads TGTGCCAGCAGCTTGATCGTCGGTAATTCACCCCTCCACTTT. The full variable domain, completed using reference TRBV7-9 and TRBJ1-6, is DTGVSQNPRHKITKRGQNVTFRCDPISEHNRLYWYRQTLGQGPEFLTYFQNEAQLEKSRLLSDRFSAERPKGSFSTLEIQRTEQGDSAMYLCASSLIVGNSPLHFGNGTRLTVT.

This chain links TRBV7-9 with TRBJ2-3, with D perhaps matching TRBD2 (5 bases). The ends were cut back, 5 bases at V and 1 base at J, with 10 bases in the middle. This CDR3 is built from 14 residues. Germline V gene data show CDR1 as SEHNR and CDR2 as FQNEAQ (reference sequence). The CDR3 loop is CASSPSAGTDTQYF. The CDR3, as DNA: TGTGCCAGCAGCCCCTCAGCGGGCACAGATACGCAGTATTTT.

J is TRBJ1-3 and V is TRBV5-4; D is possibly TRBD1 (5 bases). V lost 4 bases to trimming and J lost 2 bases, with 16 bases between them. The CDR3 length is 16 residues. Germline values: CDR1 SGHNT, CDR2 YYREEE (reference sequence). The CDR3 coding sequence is TGTGCCAGCAGCCGTTCACAACCAGGGACTGGAAACACCATATATTTT. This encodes CASSRSQPGTGNTIYF. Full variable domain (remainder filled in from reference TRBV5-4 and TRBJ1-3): ETGVTQSPTHLIKTRGQQVTLRCSSQSGHNTVSWYQQALGQGPQFIFQYYREEENGRGNFPPRFSGLQFPNYSSELNVNALELDDSALYLCASSRSQPGTGNTIYFGEGSWLTVV.

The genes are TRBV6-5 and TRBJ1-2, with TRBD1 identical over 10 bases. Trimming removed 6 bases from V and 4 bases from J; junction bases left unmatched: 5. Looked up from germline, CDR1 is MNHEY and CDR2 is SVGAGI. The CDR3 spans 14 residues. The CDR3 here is CASRGQGKVYGYTF. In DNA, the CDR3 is TGTGCCAGCAGGGGACAGGGGAAGGTCTATGGCTACACCTTC.

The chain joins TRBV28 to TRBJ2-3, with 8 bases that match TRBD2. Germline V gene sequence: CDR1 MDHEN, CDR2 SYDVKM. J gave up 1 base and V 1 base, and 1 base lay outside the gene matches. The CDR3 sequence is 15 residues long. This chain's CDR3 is CASSLSGGGTDTQYF. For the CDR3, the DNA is TGTGCCAGCAGTTTATCGGGAGGGGGCACAGATACGCAGTATTTT.

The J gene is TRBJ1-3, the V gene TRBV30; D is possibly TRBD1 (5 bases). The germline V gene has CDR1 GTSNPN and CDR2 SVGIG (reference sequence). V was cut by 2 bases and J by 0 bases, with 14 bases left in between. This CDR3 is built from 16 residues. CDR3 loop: CAWSFWGANSGNTIYF. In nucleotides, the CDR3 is TGTGCCTGGAGTTTTTGGGGCGCAAACTCTGGAAACACCATATATTTT.

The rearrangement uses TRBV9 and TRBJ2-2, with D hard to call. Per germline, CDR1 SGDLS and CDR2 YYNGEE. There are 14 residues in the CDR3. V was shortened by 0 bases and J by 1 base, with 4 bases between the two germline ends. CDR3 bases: TGTGCCAGCAGCGTAGTCGGGAACACCGGGGAGCTGTTTTTT. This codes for CASSVVGNTGELFF.